The 18 T cell receptor beta chains given below trace back to one sample, sequenced in a study of blood T cells in healthy people across ages. Together with a sample-barcoded 5' primer, a J-beta primer mix was included in a second PCR lasting about 7 to 11 cycles. TCRdb fed the 5' RACE reads into MiXCR, producing one record per CDR3 protein. The table has roughly 800,000 distinct CDR3 sequences, over 45% seen once. Sequencing was done on a sample of blood. The receptors stem from a man aged 30-40 years in good health.

The genes are TRBV5-1 and TRBJ2-3, with 8 bases fitting TRBD2. CDR3 length equals 14 residues. In germline, CDR1 is SGHRS, CDR2 YFSETQ. V shed 4 bases and J 3 bases; nucleotides not matched to a gene: 4. The CDR3: CASSPGGRTDTQYF. CDR3 bases: TGCGCCAGCAGCCCGGGGGGGCGGACAGATACGCAGTATTTT.

The V and J genes are TRBV7-2 and TRBJ2-7; 7 bases match TRBD1. Trimming removed 4 bases from V and 5 bases from J; junction bases left unmatched: 8. Per germline, CDR1 SGHTA and CDR2 FQGNSA. This CDR3 has 14 amino acids. Here the CDR3 reads CASSYDRDGDEQYF. CDR3 DNA: TGTGCCAGCAGCTATGACAGGGATGGCGACGAGCAGTACTTC.

The chain links TRBV3-1 to TRBJ2-7; D may be TRBD1 (5 bases). Germline V gives CDR1 LGHDT, CDR2 YNNKEL (reference sequence). The CDR3 is 16 amino acids. Trimming stripped 0 bases from V and 3 bases from J, with 15 bases between. The CDR3 DNA is TGTGCCAGCAGCCAAGATGACAGCCCCCGGTTCTACGAGCAGTACTTC. Translation: CASSQDDSPRFYEQYF.

This clonotype was recorded once. J is TRBJ2-7 and V is TRBV9, with TRBD2 identical over 7 bases. V lost 3 bases and J lost 3; bases outside the gene matches: 9. The CDR3 is 15 residues long. Germline CDR1 and CDR2: SGDLS and YYNGEE. The CDR3 loop is CASSAAGLSGYEQYF. CDR3 nucleotides: TGTGCCAGCAGCGCAGCGGGATTGTCAGGCTACGAGCAGTACTTC.

The rearrangement links TRBV6-1 to TRBJ2-7; D might be TRBD1 or TRBD2, each matching 6 bases. Trimming stripped 10 bases from V and 0 bases from J, with 22 bases between. Per the germline V gene, CDR1 is MNHNS and CDR2 is SASEGT. The CDR3 runs to 16 residues. The DNA for the CDR3 is TGTGCCACCATGAACGGGGTAGGGGGGAGCTCCTACGAGCAGTACTTC. Translated, it gives CATMNGVGGSSYEQYF.

V and J are TRBV20-1 and TRBJ2-3, with 11 bases matching TRBD2. The germline V gene encodes CDR1 DFQATT and CDR2 SNEGSKA (reference sequence). The V segment lost 5 bases and the J segment 5 bases; nucleotides outside the gene matches: 9. The CDR3 loop spans 15 amino acids. CDR3 sequence reads: CSAAPLAGGRDTQYF. In DNA form, the CDR3 reads TGCAGTGCTGCTCCTCTAGCGGGGGGTCGAGATACGCAGTATTTT.

This chain uses TRBV3-1 with TRBJ1-6; D is uncertain. The V end lost 5 bases, the J end lost 7 bases, and 15 bases lay between the germline ends. This CDR3 comprises 15 residues. Germline lookup yields CDR1 LGHDT and CDR2 YNNKEL (reference sequence). This chain's CDR3 is CASSSSIRGNSPLHF. CDR3 nucleotides: TGTGCCAGCAGCTCGTCAATTCGAGGCAATTCACCCCTCCACTTT.

As regards this clonotype: One end of the junction varies from germline; a read error may be responsible. This rearrangement joins TRBV14 to TRBJ2-5; D might be TRBD2 (5 bases). The better agreement between TRBJ2-7 and the DNA end casts doubt on the J call. This CDR3 has 13 amino acids. Germline values: CDR1 SGHDN, CDR2 FVKESK. The CDR3 is CATSQEEVYEQYF. The DNA for the CDR3 is TGTGCCACCAGCCAAGAGGAGGTCTACGAGCAGTACTTC.

Only a few counts were recorded for this clonotype. V and J are TRBV7-8 and TRBJ2-1; tentative D call: TRBD1 (5 bases). Germline-derived CDR1 and CDR2 are SGHVS and FQNEAQ. The CDR3 runs 13 residues. The V gene lost 4 bases and the J gene lost 6 bases, with 10 bases spanning the gap. The CDR3 spells CASSWGRGNEQFF. The CDR3, as DNA: TGTGCCAGCAGCTGGGGTAGGGGCAATGAGCAGTTCTTC.

This clonotype was counted a few times. The chain joins TRBV3-1 to TRBJ2-1; D gene ambiguous. Trimming removed 1 base at V and 0 bases at J, with 7 bases between. Germline V gives CDR1 LGHDT, CDR2 YNNKEL (reference sequence). The CDR3 consists of 15 residues. The CDR3, as DNA: TGTGCCAGCAGCCAAGCCCCGAGCTCCTACAATGAGCAGTTCTTC. Translation: CASSQAPSSYNEQFF.

This chain uses TRBV28 with TRBJ2-7; possibly TRBD2 for D (5 bases). V gave up 5 bases and J gave up 3 bases, with 17 bases separating them. Looked up from germline, CDR1 is MDHEN and CDR2 is SYDVKM. The CDR3 runs 15 residues. The DNA of the CDR3 is TGTGCCAGCAGTCTGCGACGCCTGGCGGGCTACGAGCAGTACTTC. Protein sequence: CASSLRRLAGYEQYF.

This chain uses TRBV9 with TRBJ2-3, with 7 positions matching TRBD2. Per the germline V gene, CDR1 is SGDLS and CDR2 is YYNGEE. CDR3 length equals 17 residues. J lost 4 bases, V lost 4 bases, and 15 bases had no gene match. As DNA, the CDR3 is TGTGCCAGCAGCACCCATCTAGCGGAGGGGACGCCAGATACGCAGTATTTT. Residues: CASSTHLAEGTPDTQYF.

This clonotype was observed a few times. V and J are TRBV6-6 and TRBJ2-7; D unresolved. CDR1 is MNHNY and CDR2 is SVGAGI in the germline V gene (reference sequence). Trimming left V 2 bases short and J 0 bases short, with 8 bases between. The CDR3 runs 14 residues. For the CDR3, the DNA is TGTGCCAGCAGTTACCCCACAGACTCCTACGAGCAGTACTTC. Its protein product is CASSYPTDSYEQYF.

The table lists this clonotype with a few counts. This chain links TRBV6-2 or TRBV6-3 with TRBJ2-3; TRBD2 matches at 8 bases. This CDR3 contains 15 residues. Germline lookup yields CDR1 MNHEY and CDR2 SVGEGT. V dropped 6 bases and J dropped 2; count of bases not matched to a gene: 7. This CDR3 reads CASRASGGPTDTQYF. The CDR3 nucleotides are TGTGCCAGCAGAGCCAGCGGGGGACCCACAGATACGCAGTATTTT.

V and J are TRBV20-1 and TRBJ1-5, with TRBD1 matching over 8 bases. Germline CDR1 reads DFQATT; CDR2 reads SNEGSKA (reference sequence). V was pared by 6 bases and J by 6 bases, with 10 bases of the junction left unmatched. This CDR3 is built from 14 residues. CDR3 bases: TGCAGTGCCCCGGACAGGGAAAGAGGTCAGCCCCAGCATTTT. Encoded protein: CSAPDRERGQPQHF.

The chain couples TRBV29-1 to TRBJ1-2; D is uncertain. CDR3 length: 13 residues. Trimming removed 7 bases at V and 1 base at J, with 13 bases between. CDR1 is SQVTM, CDR2 ANQGSEA, per germline. The CDR3 bases are TGCAGCGCCCTAACAGAGTTTAACTATGGCTACACCTTC. Protein product: CSALTEFNYGYTF.

This clonotype was observed a handful of times. The chain joins TRBV3-1 to TRBJ2-1; the D gene could be TRBD1 or TRBD2 (6 bases each). V lost 6 bases to trimming and J lost 6 bases, with 18 bases between them. The CDR3 runs 15 residues. From germline, CDR1 is LGHDT and CDR2 YNNKEL (reference sequence). CDR3 loop: CASSTGTPGANEQFF. CDR3 nucleotides: TGTGCCAGCAGTACCGGGACCCCGGGGGCCAATGAGCAGTTCTTC.

V gene TRBV12-3 or TRBV12-4 combines with J gene TRBJ2-2; TRBD2 aligns across 7 bases. Trimming took 5 bases from V and 1 from J; bases not matched to a gene: 7. This CDR3 spans 16 amino acids. CDR3 residues: CASSPLERENTGELFF. The CDR3 bases are TGTGCCAGCAGTCCCCTCGAGCGGGAGAACACCGGGGAGCTGTTTTTT.